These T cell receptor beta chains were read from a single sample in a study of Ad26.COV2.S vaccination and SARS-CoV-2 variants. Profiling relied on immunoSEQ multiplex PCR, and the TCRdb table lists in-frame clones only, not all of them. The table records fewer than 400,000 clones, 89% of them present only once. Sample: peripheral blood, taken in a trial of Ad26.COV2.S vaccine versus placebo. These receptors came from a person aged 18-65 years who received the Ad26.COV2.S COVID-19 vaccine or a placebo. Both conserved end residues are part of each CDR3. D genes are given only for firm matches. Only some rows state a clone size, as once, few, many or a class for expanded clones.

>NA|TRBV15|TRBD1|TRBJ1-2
TGTGCCACCAGCAGGACAGGGTATGGCTACACCTTC
CATSRTGYGYTF
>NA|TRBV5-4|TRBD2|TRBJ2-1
TGTGCCAGCAGCTTGAGCCTAGCGGGAAGGGATGAGCAGTTCTTC
CASSLSLAGRDEQFF
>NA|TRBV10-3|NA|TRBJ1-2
TGTGCCATGGGTAGAGATCCCAGAACCTTTAACTATGGCTACACCTTC
CAMGRDPRTFNYGYTF
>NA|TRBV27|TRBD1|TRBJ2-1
TGTGCCAGCAGTTTAAACAGGGGTATAGGGGAGCAGTTCTTC
CASSLNRGIGEQFF
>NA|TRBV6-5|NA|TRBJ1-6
TGTGCCAGCAGTATAGGGGATAATTCACCCCTCCACTTT
CASSIGDNSPLHF
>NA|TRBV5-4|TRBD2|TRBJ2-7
TGTGCCAGCAGCTATAGCGGGAGCTCCTACGAGCAGTACTTC
CASSYSGSSYEQYF
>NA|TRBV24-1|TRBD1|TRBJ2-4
TGTGCCACCAGTGACCTGGACAGGACAAAAAACATTCAGTACTTC
CATSDLDRTKNIQYF
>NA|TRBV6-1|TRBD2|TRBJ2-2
TGTGCCAGCAGTGAAAGAAAGGGACTAGCGGGGACCGGGGAGCTGTTTTTT
CASSERKGLAGTGELFF
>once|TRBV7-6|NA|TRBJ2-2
TGTGCCAGCAGCTTAGCGGGAGGGACAATGAACACCGGGGAGCTGTTTTTT
CASSLAGGTMNTGELFF
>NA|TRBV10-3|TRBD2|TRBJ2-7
TGTGCCATCAGTGCGGCTAGCGGGAGGTACGAGCAGTACTTC
CAISAASGRYEQYF
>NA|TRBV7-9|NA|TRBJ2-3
TGTGCCAGCAGCTCCGTCTGGGGCACAGATACGCAGTATTTT
CASSSVWGTDTQYF
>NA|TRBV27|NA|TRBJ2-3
TGTGCCAGCAGTTCACGCGGGGATGTGAAAGATACGCAGTATTTT
CASSSRGDVKDTQYF
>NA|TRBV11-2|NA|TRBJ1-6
TGTGCCAGCAGCTTAGATCTTTCAAGGGGAGGCGGTAATTCACCCCTCCACTTT
CASSLDLSRGGGNSPLHF
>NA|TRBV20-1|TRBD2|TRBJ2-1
TGCAGTGCTAGTCCCCCACTAGCGGGAGATCGGGAGCAGTTCTTC
CSASPPLAGDREQFF
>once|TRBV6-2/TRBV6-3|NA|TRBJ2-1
TGTGCCAGCAGTTATGGACACCCAAATAGGTACAATGAGCAGTTCTTC
CASSYGHPNRYNEQFF
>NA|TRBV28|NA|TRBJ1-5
TGTGCCAGCACCCCCTTTGCTGCCCATGAAGGCAATCAGCCCCAGCATTTT
CASTPFAAHEGNQPQHF
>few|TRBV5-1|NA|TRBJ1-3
TGCGCCAGCAGCTTGTCCAGCTCTGGAAACACCATATATTTT
CASSLSSSGNTIYF
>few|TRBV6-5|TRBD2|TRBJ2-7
TGTGCCAGCAGTCGTAGCGGGATAAGGGACGAGCAGTACTTC
CASSRSGIRDEQYF
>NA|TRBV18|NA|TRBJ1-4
TGTGCCAGCTCACCAGGGGACCAGGCGGGTAATGAAAAACTGTTTTTT
CASSPGDQAGNEKLFF
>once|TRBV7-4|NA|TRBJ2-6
TGTGCCAGCAGCCTCGGCTTTTCAGCTCACAAAGTCGGGAACGTCCTGACTTTC
CASSLGFSAHKVGNVLTF
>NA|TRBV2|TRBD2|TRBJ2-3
TGTGCCAGCAGCCGCGTAGCGGGAGTCTCAGATACGCAGTATTTT
CASSRVAGVSDTQYF
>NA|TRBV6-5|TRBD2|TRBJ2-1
TGTGCCAGCAGTATTAGCGGGAGGGATCGCAATGAGCAGTTCTTC
CASSISGRDRNEQFF
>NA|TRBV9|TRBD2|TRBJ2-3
TGTGCCAGCAGCCCAGGGGGACTAGCCTCAGATACGCAGTATTTT
CASSPGGLASDTQYF
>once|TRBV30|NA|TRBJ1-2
TGTGCCTGGAGAAGGGGAAAGGATGGCTACACCTTC
CAWRRGKDGYTF
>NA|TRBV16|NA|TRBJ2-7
TGTGCCAGCAGTCGGGACACCTCATACGAGCAGTACTTC
CASSRDTSYEQYF
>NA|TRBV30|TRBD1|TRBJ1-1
TGTGCCTGGAGTGTATTACCTTTTGCAGGGGGCTCGATGAACACTGAAGCTTTCTTT
CAWSVLPFAGGSMNTEAFF
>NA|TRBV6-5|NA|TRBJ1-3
TGTGCCAGCAGCGTCGGGGGGGCTGGAAACACCATATATTTT
CASSVGGAGNTIYF
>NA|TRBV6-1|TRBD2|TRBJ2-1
TGTGCCAGCAGTGAAGCACTAGCGGCATACAATGAGCAGTTCTTC
CASSEALAAYNEQFF
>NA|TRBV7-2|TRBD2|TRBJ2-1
TGTGCCAGCAGCTTAGTTAGGACTAGCGGGAGGAGCTCCTACAATGAGCAGTTCTTC
CASSLVRTSGRSSYNEQFF
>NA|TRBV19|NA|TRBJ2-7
TGTGCCAGTAGGAGGCCAGAATTACCCGAGCAGTACTTC
CASRRPELPEQYF
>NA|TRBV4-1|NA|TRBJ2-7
TGCGCCAGCAGCCCCATTTTCTACGGGAGCGAGCAGTACTTC
CASSPIFYGSEQYF
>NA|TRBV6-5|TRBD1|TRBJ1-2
TGTGCCAGCACCCCCTTCTCCGGGACAGTCTATGGCTACACCTTC
CASTPFSGTVYGYTF
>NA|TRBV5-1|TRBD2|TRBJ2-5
TGCGCCAGCAGCTTGTTGGCTAGCGGTCAAGAGACCCAGTACTTC
CASSLLASGQETQYF
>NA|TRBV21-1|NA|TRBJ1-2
TGTGCCAGCAGCAAAGGCTCAGGGTTCTATGGCTACACCTTC
CASSKGSGFYGYTF
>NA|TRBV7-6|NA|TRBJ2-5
TGTGCCAGCAGCCCCCTTAATAGTGCCGTGGGGGAGACCCAGTACTTC
CASSPLNSAVGETQYF
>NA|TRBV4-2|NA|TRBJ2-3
TGTGCCAGCAGCCCGACCCGGGTCGCAGGAGATACGCAGTATTTT
CASSPTRVAGDTQYF
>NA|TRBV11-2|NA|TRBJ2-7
TGTGCCAGCGGGTATAGCGTTCTCCCCTCCTACGAGCAGTACTTC
CASGYSVLPSYEQYF
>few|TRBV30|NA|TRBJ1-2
TGTGCCTGGAGTGTATGGCCGGGTCAGAACTATGGCTACACCTTC
CAWSVWPGQNYGYTF
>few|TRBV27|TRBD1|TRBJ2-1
TGTGCCAGCAGTACCGTCTCGGGACAGGGGGCGAATTCAGGAAACTGGAATGAGCAGTTCTTC
CASSTVSGQGANSGNWNEQFF
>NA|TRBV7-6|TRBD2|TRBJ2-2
TGTGCCAGCAGCTCGGGACTAGCGGGAAGTTCGGTCACCGGGGAGCTGTTTTTT
CASSSGLAGSSVTGELFF
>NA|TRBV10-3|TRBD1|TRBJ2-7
TGTGCCATCAGCCCGGGACAGGTTCCCTACGAGCAGTACTTC
CAISPGQVPYEQYF
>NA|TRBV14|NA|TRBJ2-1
TGTGCCAGCAGCCAAGACGTGGGGGATGAGCAGTTCTTC
CASSQDVGDEQFF
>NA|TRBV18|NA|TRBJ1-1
TGTGCCAGCTCCTCAGGGGTCACTGAAGCTTTCTTT
CASSSGVTEAFF
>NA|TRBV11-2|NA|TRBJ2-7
TGTGCCAGCAGCTTAGTATGGGTGACGGGGCAGGCAAACTCCTACGAGCAGTACTTC
CASSLVWVTGQANSYEQYF
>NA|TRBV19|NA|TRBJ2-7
TGTGCCAGTAGTCCCCGGGCGCCCTACGAGCAGTACTTC
CASSPRAPYEQYF
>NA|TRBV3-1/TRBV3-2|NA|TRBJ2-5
TGTGCCAGCAGCCAGTACCAAGAGACCCAGTACTTC
CASSQYQETQYF
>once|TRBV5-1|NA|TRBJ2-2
TGCGCCAGCAGCACCGGACAGTCGAACACCGGGGAGCTGTTTTTT
CASSTGQSNTGELFF
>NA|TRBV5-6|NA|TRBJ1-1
TGTGCCAGCAGCTTGGAGAGGGACACTGAAGCTTTCTTT
CASSLERDTEAFF
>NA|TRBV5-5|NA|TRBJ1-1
TGTGCCAGCAGCAAGAGGGGGAACACTGAAGCTTTCTTT
CASSKRGNTEAFF
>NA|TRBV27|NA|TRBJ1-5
TGTGCCAGCAGCCCACAGGGTCGCAGCAATCAGCCCCAGCATTTT
CASSPQGRSNQPQHF